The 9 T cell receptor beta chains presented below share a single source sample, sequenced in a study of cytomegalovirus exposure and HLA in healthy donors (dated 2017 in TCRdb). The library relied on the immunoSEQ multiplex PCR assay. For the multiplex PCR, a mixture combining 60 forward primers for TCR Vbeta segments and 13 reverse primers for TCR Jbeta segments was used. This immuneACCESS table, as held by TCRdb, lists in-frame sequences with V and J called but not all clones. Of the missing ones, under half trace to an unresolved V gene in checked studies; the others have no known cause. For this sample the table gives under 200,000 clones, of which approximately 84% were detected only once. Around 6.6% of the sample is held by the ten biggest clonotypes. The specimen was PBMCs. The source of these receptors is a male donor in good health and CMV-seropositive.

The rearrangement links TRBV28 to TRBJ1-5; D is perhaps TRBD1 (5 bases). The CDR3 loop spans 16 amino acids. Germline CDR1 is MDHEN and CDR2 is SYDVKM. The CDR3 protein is CASSGHPAGSNQPQHF. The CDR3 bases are TGTGCTTCGTCCGGACACCCGGCAGGGAGCAATCAGCCCCAGCATTTT.

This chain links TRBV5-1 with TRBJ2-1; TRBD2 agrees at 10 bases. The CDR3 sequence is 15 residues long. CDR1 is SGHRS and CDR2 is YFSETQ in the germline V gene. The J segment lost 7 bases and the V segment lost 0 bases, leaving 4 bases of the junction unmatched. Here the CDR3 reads CASSLVLAGANEQFF. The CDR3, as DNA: TGCGCCAGCAGCTTGGTGCTAGCGGGAGCTAATGAGCAGTTCTTC.

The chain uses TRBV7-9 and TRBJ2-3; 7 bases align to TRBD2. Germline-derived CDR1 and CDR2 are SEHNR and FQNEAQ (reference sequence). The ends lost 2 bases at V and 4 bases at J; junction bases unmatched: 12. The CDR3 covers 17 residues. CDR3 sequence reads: CASSLQGGSVRSDTQYF. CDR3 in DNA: TGTGCCAGCAGCTTACAAGGCGGGAGTGTTCGGTCAGATACGCAGTATTTT.

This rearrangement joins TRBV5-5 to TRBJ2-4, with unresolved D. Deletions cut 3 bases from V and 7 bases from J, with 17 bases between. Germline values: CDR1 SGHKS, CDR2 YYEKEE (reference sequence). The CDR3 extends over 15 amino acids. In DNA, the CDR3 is TGTGCCAGCAGCTCCCGGGTAGAGCTAGTGAACATTCAGTACTTC. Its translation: CASSSRVELVNIQYF.

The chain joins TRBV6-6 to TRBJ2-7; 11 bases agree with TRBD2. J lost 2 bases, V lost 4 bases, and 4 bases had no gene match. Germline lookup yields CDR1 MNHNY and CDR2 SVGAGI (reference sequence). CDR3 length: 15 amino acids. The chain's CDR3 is CASSSTSGAAYEQYF. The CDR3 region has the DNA TGTGCCAGCAGTTCGACTAGCGGGGCAGCCTACGAGCAGTACTTC.

Written as DNA, the CDR3 is TGTGCCAGCAGCGGGGACACAGACTCTGGAAACACCATATATTTT. It encodes CASSGDTDSGNTIYF. This sequence joins TRBV9 and TRBJ1-3, with a tentative D call TRBD1 (6 bases). CDR3 length: 15 residues. V gave up 3 bases and J gave up 0 bases, with 10 bases separating them. CDR1 SGDLS and CDR2 YYNGEE come from the germline V gene.

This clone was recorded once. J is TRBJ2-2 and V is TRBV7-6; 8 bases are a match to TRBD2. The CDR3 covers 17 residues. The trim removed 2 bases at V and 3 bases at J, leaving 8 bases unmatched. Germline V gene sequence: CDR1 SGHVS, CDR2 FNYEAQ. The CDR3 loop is CASSLPEGAGDTGELFF. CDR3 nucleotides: TGTGCCAGCAGCTTACCCGAGGGAGCGGGAGACACCGGGGAGCTGTTTTTT.

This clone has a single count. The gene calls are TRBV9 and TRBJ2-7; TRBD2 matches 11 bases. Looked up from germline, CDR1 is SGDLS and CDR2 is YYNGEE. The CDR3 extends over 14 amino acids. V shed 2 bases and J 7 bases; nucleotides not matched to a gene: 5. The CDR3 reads CASSVSGRAQEQYF. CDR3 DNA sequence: TGTGCCAGCAGCGTTAGCGGGAGGGCACAAGAGCAGTACTTC.

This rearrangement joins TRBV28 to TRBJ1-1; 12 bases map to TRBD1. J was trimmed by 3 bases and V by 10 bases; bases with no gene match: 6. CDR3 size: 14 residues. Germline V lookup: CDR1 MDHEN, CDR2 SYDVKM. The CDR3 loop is CATWDRGRYTEAFF. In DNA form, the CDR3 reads TGTGCCACCTGGGACAGGGGGCGATACACTGAAGCTTTCTTT.